This TCR beta chain was recorded in a study of T-cell reconstitution after alpha-beta-depleted transplantation in children. The germline V gene encodes CDR1 MNHEY and CDR2 SMNVEV (reference sequence). The CDR3 has 17 amino acids. The V end lost 5 bases, the J end lost 0 bases, and 14 bases lay between the germline ends. Molecular barcoding with unique molecular identifiers was used for the TCRbeta library. TCRdb called the PCR reads again in MiXCR, with one record for every CDR3 protein. The repertoire holds about 580,000 distinct CDR3 sequences, over 20% seen once, with 35% to 40% in the top ten. Sequences were derived from PBMCs, sampled before TCRalphabeta/CD19-depleted stem cell transplant. The sequence came from a boy less than two years old with Wiskott-Aldrich syndrome, due to receive a stem cell transplant. The rearrangement links TRBV27 to TRBJ2-6; the D is unclear. The CDR3 protein is CASSTLNSNSGANVLTF. In DNA, the CDR3 is TGTGCCAGCAGTACCCTGAACAGTAACTCTGGGGCCAACGTCCTGACTTTC.